The 13 T cell receptor beta chains presented below share a single source sample, sequenced in a study of shared clonotypes between healthy human individuals. Sequencing was performed with immunoSEQ multiplex PCR; in TCRdb, only in-frame clones are kept and a portion is missing. The repertoire has approximately 1,500,000 clones, around 98% of them found once; the top ten carry 0.4% to 0.55%. Sequencing was performed on naive CD4+ T cells sorted from blood. Specified subset: CD45RA+ positively selected. The receptor source for this set is a man aged 25 to 45 in good health.

The rearrangement links TRBV13 to TRBJ1-3, with a weak D call TRBD1 (5 bases). Germline V CDR1 and CDR2: PRHDT, FYEKMQ (reference sequence). Trimming took 0 bases from V and 0 from J, leaving 9 bases between them. The CDR3 length is 16 residues. The CDR3 nucleotides read TGTGCCAGCAGCTTAGGACACGGGGGCTCTGGAAACACCATATATTTT. Residues: CASSLGHGGSGNTIYF. The entire variable domain, with the rest obtained from reference TRBV13 and TRBJ1-3, is as follows: AAGVIQSPRHLIKEKRETATLKCYPIPRHDTVYWYQQGPGQDPQFLISFYEKMQSDKGSIPDRFSAQQFSDYHSELNMSSLELGDSALYFCASSLGHGGSGNTIYFGEGSWLTVV.

This clone came up once. V and J are TRBV5-1 and TRBJ2-1, with TRBD2 matching 8 bases. CDR1 is SGHRS and CDR2 is YFSETQ in the germline V gene. CDR3 length: 16 amino acids. Germline trimming cut 4 bases from V and 5 bases from J; bases unmatched to any gene: 11. The CDR3 sequence is CASSAIPGTRDNEQFF. In DNA, the CDR3 is TGCGCCAGCAGCGCTATACCCGGGACTAGAGACAATGAGCAGTTCTTC.

This clone came up once. This rearrangement joins TRBV18 to TRBJ1-2, with 9 bases fitting TRBD1. Germline trimming cut 2 bases from V and 0 bases from J; bases unmatched to any gene: 7. The CDR3 totals 17 residues. CDR1 is KGHSH and CDR2 is LQKENI in the germline V gene. CDR3 sequence: CASSPIPGQGTNYGYTF. DNA of the CDR3: TGTGCCAGCTCACCAATCCCGGGACAGGGAACTAACTATGGCTACACCTTC. Using reference TRBV18 and TRBJ1-2 for the parts outside the CDR3, the full variable domain is NAGVMQNPRHLVRRRGQEARLRCSPMKGHSHVYWYRQLPEEGLKFMVYLQKENIIDESGMPKERFSAEFPKEGPSILRIQQVVRGDSAAYFCASSPIPGQGTNYGYTFGSGTRLTVV.

The genes are TRBV18 and TRBJ2-1; TRBD2 matches at 12 bases. V lost 0 bases, J lost 7 bases, and 16 bases stayed unmatched. The CDR3 has 20 amino acids. The germline V gene encodes CDR1 KGHSH and CDR2 LQKENI. CDR3 amino acids: CASSPPRGLAGGPGQNEQFF. CDR3 sequence (DNA): TGTGCCAGCTCACCACCGAGGGGCCTAGCGGGAGGGCCCGGTCAAAATGAGCAGTTCTTC.

The chain is built from TRBV28 and TRBJ2-7; 8 bases map to TRBD2. The germline V gene encodes CDR1 MDHEN and CDR2 SYDVKM. The length of the CDR3 is 15 residues. The DNA for the CDR3 is TGTGCGTGCGCGGGAGGAGGGTTATTAATCTACGAGCAGTACTTC. It is translated as CACAGGGLLIYEQYF. The variable domain in full, completed from reference TRBV28 and TRBJ2-7, reads DVKVTQSSRYLVKRTGEKVFLECVQDMDHENMFWYRQDPGLGLRLIYFSYDVKMKEKGDIPEGYSVSREKKERFSLILESASTNQTSMYLCACAGGGLLIYEQYFGPGTRLTVT.

This clone was seen only once. J is TRBJ1-3 and V is TRBV5-1; no definite D call. CDR3 length: 15 amino acids. Trimming stripped 3 bases from V and 0 bases from J, with 10 bases between. Germline loops: CDR1 SGHRS, CDR2 YFSETQ. The CDR3 here is CASSSVPVSGNTIYF. The CDR3 DNA reads as TGCGCCAGCAGCTCGGTACCAGTCTCTGGAAACACCATATATTTT.

The rearrangement links TRBV7-3 to TRBJ2-5, with 7 bases fitting TRBD2. Germline V gene lookup returns CDR1 SGHTA and CDR2 FQGTGA. The CDR3 length is 14 residues. V lost 5 bases, J lost 5 bases, and 8 bases stayed unmatched. The CDR3 is CASSPGAGVETQYF. The CDR3 DNA follows: TGTGCCAGCAGCCCTGGGGCGGGAGTTGAGACCCAGTACTTC.

The V and J genes are TRBV7-9 and TRBJ1-2; 10 nucleotides agree with TRBD1. Germline CDR1 and CDR2: SEHNR and FQNEAQ (reference sequence). The junction had 16 bases not matched to a gene; V was cut back by 2 bases and J by 10 bases. The CDR3 runs 17 residues. CDR3 nucleotides: TGTGCCAGCAGCTTATACGGAAGACAGGGGGCAGTGTCGGACTACACCTTC. It specifies CASSLYGRQGAVSDYTF.

The chain links TRBV6-6 to TRBJ1-5; possibly TRBD1 for D (6 bases). The CDR3 runs to 12 residues. V shed 8 bases and J shed 4 bases, with 9 bases lying between them. Germline V gene lookup returns CDR1 MNHNY and CDR2 SVGAGI (reference sequence). CDR3 residues: CASGQPNQPQHF. For the CDR3, the DNA is TGTGCCAGCGGACAGCCAAATCAGCCCCAGCATTTT.

CDR3 coding DNA: TGTGCCAGCAGCCCGCTTTCCCGGGACTACGGATGGAGTGAGCAGTTCTTC. It codes for CASSPLSRDYGWSEQFF. V is TRBV7-3 and J is TRBJ2-1; 7 bases align to TRBD2. The length of the CDR3 is 17 residues. V shed 5 bases and J 9 bases; nucleotides not matched to a gene: 19. The germline V gene has CDR1 SGHTA and CDR2 FQGTGA.

This chain connects TRBV5-4 to TRBJ1-2; the D gene is possibly TRBD1 (5 bases). This CDR3 spans 15 amino acids. The V end was cut by 1 base, the J end by 7 bases, with 17 bases between. The germline V gene has CDR1 SGHNT and CDR2 YYREEE (reference sequence). In nucleotides, the CDR3 is TGTGCCAGCAGCTTGCGTGTCAGGGTAACAAGTGGCTACACCTTC. Translating gives CASSLRVRVTSGYTF.

This chain joins TRBV28 and TRBJ2-5; 8 bases line up with TRBD1. Germline CDR1 reads MDHEN; CDR2 reads SYDVKM. The V gene end was trimmed by 3 bases and the J gene end by 5 bases; junction bases not matched to a gene: 8. The CDR3 runs 15 residues. The CDR3 DNA reads TGTGCCAGCAGTTTGGAAACAGGGGGGTGGGAGACCCAGTACTTC. Translation: CASSLETGGWETQYF. Variable domain in full (rest from reference TRBV28 and TRBJ2-5): DVKVTQSSRYLVKRTGEKVFLECVQDMDHENMFWYRQDPGLGLRLIYFSYDVKMKEKGDIPEGYSVSREKKERFSLILESASTNQTSMYLCASSLETGGWETQYFGPGTRLLVL.

The rearrangement joins TRBV7-9 to TRBJ2-5; maybe TRBD2 (5 bases). There are 12 residues in the CDR3. From germline, CDR1 is SEHNR and CDR2 FQNEAQ (reference sequence). V was cut by 1 base and J by 10 bases, with 10 bases left in between. This CDR3 is CASSLEIGIQYF. For the CDR3, the DNA is TGTGCCAGCAGCTTAGAAATCGGGATCCAGTACTTC. Based on the CDR3 plus reference TRBV7-9 and TRBJ2-5, the full variable domain is DTGVSQNPRHKITKRGQNVTFRCDPISEHNRLYWYRQTLGQGPEFLTYFQNEAQLEKSRLLSDRFSAERPKGSFSTLEIQRTEQGDSAMYLCASSLEIGIQYFGPGTRLLVL.